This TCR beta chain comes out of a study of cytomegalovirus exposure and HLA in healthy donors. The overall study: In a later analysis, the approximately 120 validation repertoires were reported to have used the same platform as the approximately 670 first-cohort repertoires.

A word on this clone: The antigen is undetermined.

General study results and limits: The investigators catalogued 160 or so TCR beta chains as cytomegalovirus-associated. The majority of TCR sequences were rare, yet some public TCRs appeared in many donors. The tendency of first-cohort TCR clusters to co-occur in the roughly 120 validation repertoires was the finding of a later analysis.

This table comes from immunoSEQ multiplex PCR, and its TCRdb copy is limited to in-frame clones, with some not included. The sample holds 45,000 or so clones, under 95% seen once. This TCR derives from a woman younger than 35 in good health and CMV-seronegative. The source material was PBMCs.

CDR3 loop: CASSSRTGSNEKLFF. CDR3 sequence (DNA): TGTGCCAGCAGTTCCAGGACAGGAAGTAATGAAAAACTGTTTTTT. The chain uses TRBV6-6 and TRBJ1-4; TRBD1 agrees at 7 bases. Germline CDR1 and CDR2: MNHNY and SVGAGI (reference sequence). Trimming took 4 bases from V and 4 from J; bases not matched to a gene: 6. The CDR3 length is 15 residues.